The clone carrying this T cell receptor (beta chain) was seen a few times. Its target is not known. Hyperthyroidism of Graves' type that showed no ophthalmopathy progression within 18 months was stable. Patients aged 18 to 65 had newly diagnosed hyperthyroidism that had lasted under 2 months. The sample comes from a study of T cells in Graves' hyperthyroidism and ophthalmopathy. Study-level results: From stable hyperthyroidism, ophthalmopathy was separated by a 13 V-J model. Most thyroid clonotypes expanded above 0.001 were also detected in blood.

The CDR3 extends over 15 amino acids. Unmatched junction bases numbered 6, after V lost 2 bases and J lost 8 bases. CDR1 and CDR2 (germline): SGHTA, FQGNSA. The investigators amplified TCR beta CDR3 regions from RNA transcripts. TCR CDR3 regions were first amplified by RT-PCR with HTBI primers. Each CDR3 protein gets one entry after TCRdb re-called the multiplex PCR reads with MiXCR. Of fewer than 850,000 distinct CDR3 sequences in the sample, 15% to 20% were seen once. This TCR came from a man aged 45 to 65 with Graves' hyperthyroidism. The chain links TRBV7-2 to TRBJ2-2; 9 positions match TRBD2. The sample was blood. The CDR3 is CASSLSSGSTGELFF. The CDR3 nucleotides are TGTGCCAGCAGCTTAAGTAGCGGGAGTACTGGGGAGCTGTTTTTT.